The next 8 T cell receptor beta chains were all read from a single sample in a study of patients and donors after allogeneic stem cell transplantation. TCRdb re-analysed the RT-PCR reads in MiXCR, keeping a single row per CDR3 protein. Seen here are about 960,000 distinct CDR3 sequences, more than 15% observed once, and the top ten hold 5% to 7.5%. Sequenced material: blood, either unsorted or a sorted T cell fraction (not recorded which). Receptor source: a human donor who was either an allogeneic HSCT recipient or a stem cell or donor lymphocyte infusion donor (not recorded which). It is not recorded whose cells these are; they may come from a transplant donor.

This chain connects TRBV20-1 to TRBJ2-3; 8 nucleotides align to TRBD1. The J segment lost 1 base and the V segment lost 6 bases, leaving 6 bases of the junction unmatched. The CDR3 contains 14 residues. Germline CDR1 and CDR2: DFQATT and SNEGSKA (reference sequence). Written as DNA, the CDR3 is TGCAGTGCAAGGACAGGGATTCGCACAGATACGCAGTATTTT. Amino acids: CSARTGIRTDTQYF.

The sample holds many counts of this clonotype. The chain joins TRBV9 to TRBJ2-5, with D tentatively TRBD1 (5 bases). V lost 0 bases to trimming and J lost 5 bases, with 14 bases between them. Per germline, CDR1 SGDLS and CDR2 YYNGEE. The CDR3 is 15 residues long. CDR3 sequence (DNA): TGTGCCAGCAGCGTAGATCCAGGGTCGGAGGAGACCCAGTACTTC. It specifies CASSVDPGSEETQYF.

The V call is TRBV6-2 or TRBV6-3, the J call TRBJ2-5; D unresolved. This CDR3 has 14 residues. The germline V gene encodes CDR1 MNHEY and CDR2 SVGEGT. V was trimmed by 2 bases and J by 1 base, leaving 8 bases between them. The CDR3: CASSYGQIQETQYF. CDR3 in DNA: TGTGCCAGCAGTTACGGGCAGATCCAAGAGACCCAGTACTTC.

Here the CDR3 DNA reads TGTGCCAGCAGGCACGACGGGGAGACCCAGTACTTC. Translation gives CASRHDGETQYF. The chain couples TRBV11-2 to TRBJ2-5; D ambiguous. V was pared by 6 bases and J by 5 bases, with 10 bases between. The CDR3 runs 12 residues. The V gene's germline CDR1 is SGHAT and CDR2 FQNNGV.

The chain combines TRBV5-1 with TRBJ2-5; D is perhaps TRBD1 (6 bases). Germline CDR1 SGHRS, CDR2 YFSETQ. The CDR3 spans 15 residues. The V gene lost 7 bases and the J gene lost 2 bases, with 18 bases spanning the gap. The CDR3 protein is CASRAIGQGQETQYF. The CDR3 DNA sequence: TGCGCCAGCCGCGCGATCGGGCAGGGGCAAGAGACCCAGTACTTC. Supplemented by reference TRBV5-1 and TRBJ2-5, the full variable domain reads KAGVTQTPRYLIKTRGQQVTLSCSPISGHRSVSWYQQTPGQGLQFLFEYFSETQRNKGNFPGRFSGRQFSNSRSEMNVSTLELGDSALYLCASRAIGQGQETQYFGPGTRLLVL.

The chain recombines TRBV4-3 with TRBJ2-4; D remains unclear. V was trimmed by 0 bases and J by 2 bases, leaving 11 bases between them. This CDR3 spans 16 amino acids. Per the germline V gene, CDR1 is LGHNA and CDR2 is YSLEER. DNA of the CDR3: TGCGCCAGCAGCCAAGACGGGTGGTGGCCCAAAAACATTCAGTACTTC. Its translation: CASSQDGWWPKNIQYF.

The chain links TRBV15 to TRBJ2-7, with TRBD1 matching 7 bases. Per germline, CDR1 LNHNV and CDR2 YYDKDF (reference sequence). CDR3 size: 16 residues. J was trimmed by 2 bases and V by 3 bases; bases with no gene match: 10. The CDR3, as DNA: TGTGCCACCAGCAGCGGGCCGGGACAGAGAACCTACGAGCAGTACTTC. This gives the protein CATSSGPGQRTYEQYF.

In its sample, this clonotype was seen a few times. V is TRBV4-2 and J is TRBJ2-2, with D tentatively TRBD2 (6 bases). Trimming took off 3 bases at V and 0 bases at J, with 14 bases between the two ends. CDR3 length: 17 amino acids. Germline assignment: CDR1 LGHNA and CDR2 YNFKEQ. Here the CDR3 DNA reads TGTGCCAGCAGCCACGGAGGGAGGAGCACGAACACCGGGGAGCTGTTTTTT. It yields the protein CASSHGGRSTNTGELFF.